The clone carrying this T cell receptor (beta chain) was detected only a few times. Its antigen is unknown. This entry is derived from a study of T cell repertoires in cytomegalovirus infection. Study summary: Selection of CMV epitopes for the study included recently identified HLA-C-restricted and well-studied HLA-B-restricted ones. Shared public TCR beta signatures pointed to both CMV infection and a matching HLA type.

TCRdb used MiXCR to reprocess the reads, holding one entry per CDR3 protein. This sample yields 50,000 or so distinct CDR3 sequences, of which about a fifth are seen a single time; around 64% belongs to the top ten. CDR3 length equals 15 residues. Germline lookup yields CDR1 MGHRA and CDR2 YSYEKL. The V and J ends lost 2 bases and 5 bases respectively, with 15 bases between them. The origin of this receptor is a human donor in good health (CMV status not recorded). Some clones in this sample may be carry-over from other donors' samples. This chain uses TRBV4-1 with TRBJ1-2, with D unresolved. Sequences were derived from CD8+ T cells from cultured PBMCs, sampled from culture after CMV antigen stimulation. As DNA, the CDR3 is TGCGCCAGCAGCCAACCAAGCGGGCTAGCGTATGGCTACACCTTC. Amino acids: CASSQPSGLAYGYTF.